This T cell receptor beta chain was found in a study of blood T cell repertoires in COVID-19. Study as a whole: Donors in the United States, Italy and Spain gave samples during acute or convalescent COVID-19.

The protocol was immunoSEQ multiplex PCR, while the TCRdb copy is restricted to in-frame clones and leaves out a portion. The repertoire includes fewer than 350,000 clones, 88% of them detected once, and 9% to 9.5% sits in the top ten. CDR1 is SGHVS, CDR2 FQNEAQ, per germline. V was pared by 8 bases and J by 1 base, with 7 bases of the junction left unmatched. The CDR3 is 14 amino acids. Sequencing used peripheral blood. This chain uses TRBV7-8 with TRBJ1-1, with 7 bases aligning to TRBD1. This TCR derives from a man between 18 and 35 years old with active or convalescent COVID-19. This chain's CDR3 is CASRLTGTNTEAFF. DNA of the CDR3: TGTGCCAGCCGACTGACAGGGACGAACACTGAAGCTTTCTTT.